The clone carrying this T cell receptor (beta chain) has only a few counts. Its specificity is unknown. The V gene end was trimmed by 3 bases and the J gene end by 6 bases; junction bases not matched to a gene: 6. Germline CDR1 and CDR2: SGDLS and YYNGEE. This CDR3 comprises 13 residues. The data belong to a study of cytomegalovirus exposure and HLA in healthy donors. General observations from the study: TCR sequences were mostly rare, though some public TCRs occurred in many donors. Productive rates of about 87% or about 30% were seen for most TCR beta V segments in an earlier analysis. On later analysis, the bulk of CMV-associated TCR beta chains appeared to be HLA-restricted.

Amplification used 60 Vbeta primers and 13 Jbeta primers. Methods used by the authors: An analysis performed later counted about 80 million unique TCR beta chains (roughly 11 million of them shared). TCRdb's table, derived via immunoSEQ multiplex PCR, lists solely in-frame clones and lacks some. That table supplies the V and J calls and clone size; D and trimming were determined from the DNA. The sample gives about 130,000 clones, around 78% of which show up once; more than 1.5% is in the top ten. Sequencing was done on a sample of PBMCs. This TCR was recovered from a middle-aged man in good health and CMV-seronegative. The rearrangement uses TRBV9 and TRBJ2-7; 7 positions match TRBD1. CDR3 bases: TGTGCCAGCAGCGGACAGGGTTGGGGCGAGCAGTACTTC. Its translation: CASSGQGWGEQYF. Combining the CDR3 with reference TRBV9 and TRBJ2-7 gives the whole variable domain DSGVTQTPKHLITATGQRVTLRCSPRSGDLSVYWYQQSLDQGLQFLIQYYNGEERAKGNILERFSAQQFPDLHSELNLSSLELGDSALYFCASSGQGWGEQYFGPGTRLTVT.